A single TCR beta chain is shown here with its context. What it binds is unknown. The data originate from a study of cytomegalovirus exposure and HLA in healthy donors. General observations from the study: Within the 100 to 150 validation repertoires, first-cohort TCR clusters tended to co-occur, according to a later analysis. Rarity characterized most TCR sequences, yet some public TCRs appeared in many donors. The authors listed over 150 TCR beta chains as cytomegalovirus-associated.

Produced via immunoSEQ multiplex PCR; TCRdb's table is partial and in-frame only. The sample holds about 200,000 clones, about 81% seen once. Sequencing was carried out using PBMCs. The sequence was obtained from a woman in her twenties or thirties in good health and CMV-seronegative.

The CDR3 loop reads CASSEGLAGGVYEQYF. In DNA form, the CDR3 reads TGTGCCAGCAGTGAAGGCCTAGCGGGAGGCGTCTACGAGCAGTACTTC. V and J are TRBV6-1 and TRBJ2-7; 11 bases line up with TRBD2. The CDR3 covers 16 residues. Losses at the gene ends were 1 base for V and 3 bases for J; bases not matched to a gene: 5. Germline V CDR1 and CDR2: MNHNS, SASEGT.